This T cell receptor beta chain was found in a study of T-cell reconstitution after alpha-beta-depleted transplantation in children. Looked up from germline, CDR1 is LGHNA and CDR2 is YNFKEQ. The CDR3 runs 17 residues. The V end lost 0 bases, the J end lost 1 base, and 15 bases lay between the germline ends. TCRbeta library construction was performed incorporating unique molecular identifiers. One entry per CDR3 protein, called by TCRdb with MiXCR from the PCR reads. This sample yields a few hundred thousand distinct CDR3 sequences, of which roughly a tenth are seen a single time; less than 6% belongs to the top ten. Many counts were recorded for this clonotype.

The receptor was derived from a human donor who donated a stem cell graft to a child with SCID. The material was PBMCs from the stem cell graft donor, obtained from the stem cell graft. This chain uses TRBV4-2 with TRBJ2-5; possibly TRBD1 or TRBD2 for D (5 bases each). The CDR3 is CASSQDGQGASQETQYF. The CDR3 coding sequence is TGTGCCAGCAGCCAAGATGGGCAGGGAGCCTCCCAAGAGACCCAGTACTTC.